This T cell receptor beta chain was recorded in a study of blood T cell repertoires in COVID-19. The CDR3 extends over 15 amino acids. Trimming removed 3 bases from V and 4 bases from J, with 15 bases in between. In germline, CDR1 is LGHNA, CDR2 YSLEER. Assay used: immunoSEQ multiplex PCR; TCRdb lists only in-frame clones, some missing. The sample lists 150,000 or so clones, 70% to 90% occurring once. This clone has only a few counts. The specimen sequenced was peripheral blood. The V gene is TRBV4-3, the J gene TRBJ1-2, with a possible D match to TRBD1 (5 bases). The TCR originated in a man in his 60s with active or convalescent COVID-19. The CDR3 is CASSQTRVSAYGYTF. The CDR3 DNA reads TGCGCCAGCAGCCAGACCAGGGTCTCTGCCTATGGCTACACCTTC.